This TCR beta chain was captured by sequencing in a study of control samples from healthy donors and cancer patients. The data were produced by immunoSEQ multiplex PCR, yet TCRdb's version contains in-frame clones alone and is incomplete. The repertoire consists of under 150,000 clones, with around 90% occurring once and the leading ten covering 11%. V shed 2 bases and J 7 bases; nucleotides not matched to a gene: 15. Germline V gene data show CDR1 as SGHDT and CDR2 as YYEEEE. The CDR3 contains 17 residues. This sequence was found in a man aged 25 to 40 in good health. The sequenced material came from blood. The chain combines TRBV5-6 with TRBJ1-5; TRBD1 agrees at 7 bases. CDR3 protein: CASSLTQGVNFLQPQHF. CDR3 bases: TGTGCCAGCAGCTTAACCCAGGGGGTAAATTTTCTACAGCCCCAGCATTTT.